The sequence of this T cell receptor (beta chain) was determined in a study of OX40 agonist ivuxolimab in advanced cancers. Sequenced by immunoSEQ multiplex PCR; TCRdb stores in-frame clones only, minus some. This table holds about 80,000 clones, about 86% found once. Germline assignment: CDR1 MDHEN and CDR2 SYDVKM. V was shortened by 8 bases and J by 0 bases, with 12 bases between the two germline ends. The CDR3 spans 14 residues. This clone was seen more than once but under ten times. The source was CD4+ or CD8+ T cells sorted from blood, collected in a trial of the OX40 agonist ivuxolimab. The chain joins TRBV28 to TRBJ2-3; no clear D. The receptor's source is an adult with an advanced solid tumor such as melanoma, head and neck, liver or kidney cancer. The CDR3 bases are TGTGCCAGCCGGAGCCCAGACAGCACAGATACGCAGTATTTT. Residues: CASRSPDSTDTQYF.